This is a list of T cell receptor beta chains from one sample in a study of control samples from healthy donors and cancer patients. Sequencing used immunoSEQ multiplex PCR; TCRdb keeps in-frame clones, though not all of them. The sample records 100,000 to 150,000 clones, roughly 90% being singletons. Sequenced: blood. The receptors come from a man in his forties in good health. Each CDR3 is given with its conserved first and last residue. D genes are given only for firm matches. Where a row states a size, it is once, few, many or the class of an expanded clone; other rows omit it.

>NA|TRBJ2-4|TRBV18|NA
CASSPPQVFGNIQYF
TGTGCCAGCTCACCACCCCAGGTCTTCGGGAACATTCAGTACTTC
>NA|TRBJ1-3|TRBV6-6|NA
CASSVMGDPSGNTIYF
TGTGCCAGCAGCGTTATGGGCGACCCTTCTGGAAACACCATATATTTT
>NA|TRBJ1-2|TRBV28|NA
CASSFRGQNYGYTF
TGTGCCAGCAGTTTTAGAGGGCAGAACTATGGCTACACCTTC
>NA|TRBJ1-2|TRBV14|NA
CASSQPGLRDYGYTF
TGTGCCAGCAGCCAACCAGGGTTGAGGGACTATGGCTACACCTTC
>TRBD2|TRBJ2-3|TRBV11-2|NA
CASSSLTGGDTQYF
TGTGCCAGCAGCTCTCTCACGGGGGGAGATACGCAGTATTTT
>TRBD1|TRBJ1-2|TRBV28|NA
CASRGQTTLSNYGYTF
TGTGCCAGCAGGGGACAGACCACACTATCTAACTATGGCTACACCTTC
>TRBD1|TRBJ2-7|TRBV19|NA
CASSIRAGQGAYEQYF
TGTGCCAGTAGTATAAGGGCCGGACAGGGGGCCTACGAGCAGTACTTC
>TRBD1|TRBJ2-7|TRBV6-6|NA
CASSYSGTGVEQYF
TGTGCCAGCAGTTACTCCGGGACAGGGGTCGAGCAGTACTTC
>NA|TRBJ1-1|TRBV30|NA
CAWGRAEAFF
TGTGCCTGGGGCAGGGCAGAAGCTTTCTTT
>TRBD2|TRBJ2-2|TRBV12-5|NA
CASGLATGTPIAGANTGELFF
TGTGCTAGTGGTTTGGCGACCGGGACTCCCATAGCGGGGGCGAACACCGGGGAGCTGTTTTTT
>TRBD1|TRBJ2-2|TRBV19|NA
CASSMYPQGARSAGELFF
TGTGCCAGTAGTATGTACCCACAGGGGGCGCGGAGCGCCGGGGAGCTGTTTTTT
>NA|TRBJ1-5|TRBV7-6|once
CASSLFPGSNQPQHF
TGTGCCAGCAGCTTATTCCCAGGGAGCAATCAGCCCCAGCATTTT
>NA|TRBJ1-6|TRBV2|NA
CASSERDKAYSPLHF
TGTGCCAGCAGTGAAAGGGACAAGGCTTATTCACCCCTCCACTTT
>NA|TRBJ2-5|TRBV11-2|NA
CASSGRRVPTQYF
TGTGCCAGCAGCGGAAGGCGGGTTCCGACCCAGTACTTC
>NA|TRBJ1-2|TRBV10-3|NA
CAISGEGGYGYTF
TGTGCCATCAGTGGGGAAGGGGGCTATGGCTACACCTTC
>NA|TRBJ2-7|TRBV7-6|NA
CASSFGKLEQYF
TGTGCCAGCAGCTTTGGGAAACTCGAGCAGTACTTC
>TRBD1|TRBJ1-6|TRBV14|few
CASSSIRGPVGGTLHF
TGTGCCAGCAGCTCTATCAGGGGGCCCGTCGGGGGAACCCTCCACTTT
>TRBD1|TRBJ1-5|TRBV7-9|NA
CASSLSGGNQPQHF
TGTGCCAGCAGCTTGTCAGGGGGAAATCAGCCCCAGCATTTT
>NA|TRBJ2-4|TRBV19|NA
CATRDIVLAKNIQYF
TGTGCCACCCGGGACATCGTCTTAGCCAAAAACATTCAGTACTTC
>NA|TRBJ2-3|TRBV5-1|few
CASSLDGTSTDTQYF
TGCGCCAGCAGCTTGGACGGTACTAGCACAGATACGCAGTATTTT
>NA|TRBJ1-4|TRBV20-1|NA
CSASWFVGATNEKLFF
TGCAGTGCTAGTTGGTTTGTGGGCGCAACTAATGAAAAACTGTTTTTT
>NA|TRBJ2-1|TRBV6-5|NA
CASSSPRAEFF
TGTGCCAGCAGTTCTCCTCGGGCGGAGTTCTTC
>NA|TRBJ2-3|TRBV3-1/TRBV3-2|NA
CASSQVDRRRAWETDTQYF
TGTGCCAGCAGCCAAGTAGACAGGCGACGCGCCTGGGAGACAGATACGCAGTATTTT
>TRBD1|TRBJ1-5|TRBV11-2|NA
CASSGQGDQPQHF
TGTGCCAGCAGCGGACAGGGCGATCAGCCCCAGCATTTT
>NA|TRBJ1-5|TRBV9|NA
CASSFALQGPQHF
TGTGCCAGCAGCTTCGCCCTACAGGGGCCCCAGCATTTT
>TRBD2|TRBJ2-7|TRBV5-6|NA
CASSRGLAGAVEQYF
TGTGCCAGCAGCCGGGGACTAGCGGGGGCGGTCGAGCAGTACTTC
>NA|TRBJ2-3|TRBV7-9|once
CASSLTSGQGWDTQYF
TGTGCCAGCAGCTTAACGTCCGGGCAGGGATGGGATACGCAGTATTTT
>TRBD2|TRBJ2-5|TRBV9|NA
CASSEQPLAGGRETQYF
TGTGCCAGCAGCGAACAACCCCTGGCGGGGGGTCGGGAGACCCAGTACTTC
>NA|TRBJ2-3|TRBV7-8|NA
CASSPWDTRNTQYF
TGTGCCAGCAGCCCGTGGGACACCAGAAATACGCAGTATTTT
>NA|TRBJ1-6|TRBV27|NA
CASSLLQGSPLHF
TGTGCCAGCAGTTTATTGCAGGGTTCACCCCTCCACTTT
>NA|TRBJ2-5|TRBV6-5|NA
CASRRGHQETQYF
TGTGCCAGCAGAAGGGGACACCAAGAGACCCAGTACTTC
>NA|TRBJ2-1|TRBV7-3|once
CASSLKGDQGNEQFF
TGTGCCAGCAGCCTCAAGGGGGACCAGGGCAATGAGCAGTTCTTC
>NA|TRBJ1-5|TRBV6-1|NA
CASSEVRGVNQPQHF
TGTGCCAGCAGTGAAGTTCGGGGGGTCAATCAGCCCCAGCATTTT